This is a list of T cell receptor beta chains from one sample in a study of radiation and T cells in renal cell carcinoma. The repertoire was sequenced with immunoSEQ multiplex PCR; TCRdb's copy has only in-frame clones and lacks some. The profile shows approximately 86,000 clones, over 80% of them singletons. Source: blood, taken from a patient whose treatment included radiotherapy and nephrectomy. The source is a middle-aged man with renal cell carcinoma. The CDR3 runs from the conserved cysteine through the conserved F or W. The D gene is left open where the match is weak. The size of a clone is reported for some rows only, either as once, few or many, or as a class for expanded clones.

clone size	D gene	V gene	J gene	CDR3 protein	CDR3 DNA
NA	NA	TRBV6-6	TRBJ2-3	CASTQGWTDTQYF	TGTGCCAGTACTCAGGGTTGGACAGATACGCAGTATTTT
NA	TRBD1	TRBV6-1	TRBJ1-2	CASRDTGTASGYTF	TGTGCCAGCAGAGATACAGGGACAGCCTCTGGCTACACCTTC
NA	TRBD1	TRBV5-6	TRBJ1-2	CASSWQGANGYTF	TGTGCCAGCAGCTGGCAGGGGGCGAATGGCTACACCTTC
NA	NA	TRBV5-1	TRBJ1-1	CASSLGPNTEAFF	TGCGCCAGCAGCTTGGGGCCGAACACTGAAGCTTTCTTT
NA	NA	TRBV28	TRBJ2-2	CASSFRVIGELFF	TGTGCCAGCAGTTTCCGAGTTATCGGGGAGCTGTTTTTT
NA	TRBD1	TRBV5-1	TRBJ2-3	CASSPPGQEYTDTQYF	TGCGCCAGCAGCCCCCCGGGACAGGAATACACAGATACGCAGTATTTT
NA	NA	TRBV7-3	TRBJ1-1	CASSFTLDSEAFF	TGTGCCAGCAGCTTTACCCTCGACAGTGAAGCTTTCTTT
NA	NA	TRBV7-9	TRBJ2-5	CASSGRSILGETQYF	TGTGCCAGCAGCGGGCGATCCATACTAGGAGAGACCCAGTACTTC
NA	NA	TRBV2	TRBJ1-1	CASSSVIVGSEAFF	TGTGCCAGCAGCTCGGTCATCGTGGGATCTGAAGCTTTCTTT
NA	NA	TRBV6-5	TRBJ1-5	CASSYGRGRQPQHF	TGTGCCAGCAGTTACGGAAGAGGCCGCCAGCCCCAGCATTTT
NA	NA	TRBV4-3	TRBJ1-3	CASSQEDGNTIYF	TGCGCCAGCAGCCAGGAAGATGGAAACACCATATATTTT
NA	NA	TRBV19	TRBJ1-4	CASTIYRTYNEKLFF	TGTGCCAGCACCATCTACCGGACCTATAATGAAAAACTGTTTTTT
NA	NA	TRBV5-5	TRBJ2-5	CASSFLETQYF	TGTGCCAGCAGCTTTTTGGAGACCCAGTACTTC
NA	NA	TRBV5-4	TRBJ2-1	CASSRFNEQFF	TGTGCCAGCAGCCGATTCAATGAGCAGTTCTTC
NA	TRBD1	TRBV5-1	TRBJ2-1	CASSLGQGAYNEQFF	TGCGCCAGCAGCTTAGGACAGGGGGCCTACAATGAGCAGTTCTTC
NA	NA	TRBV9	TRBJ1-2	CASSKDPAANYGYTF	TGTGCCAGCAGCAAAGACCCAGCTGCAAACTATGGCTACACCTTC
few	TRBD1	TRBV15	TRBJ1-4	CATSRAQGEAMFF	TGTGCCACCAGCAGAGCTCAGGGGGAGGCAATGTTTTTT
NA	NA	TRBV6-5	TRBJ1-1	CASSSYETAHEAFF	TGTGCCAGCAGTTCCTACGAGACAGCCCATGAAGCTTTCTTT
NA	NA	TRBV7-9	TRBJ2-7	CASSLTVSEQYF	TGTGCCAGCAGCTTGACGGTTTCCGAGCAGTACTTC
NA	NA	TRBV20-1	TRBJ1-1	CSAKGDTEAFF	TGCAGTGCTAAAGGGGACACTGAAGCTTTCTTT
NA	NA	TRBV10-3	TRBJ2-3	CAISEKQHPDTQYF	TGTGCCATCAGTGAAAAACAGCATCCAGATACGCAGTATTTT
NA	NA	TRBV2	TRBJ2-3	CASTRHGGGTDTQYF	TGTGCCAGCACCCGTCATGGGGGAGGCACAGATACGCAGTATTTT
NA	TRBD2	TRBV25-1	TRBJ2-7	CASQGLAAHYEQYF	TGTGCCAGCCAGGGACTAGCGGCCCACTACGAGCAGTACTTC
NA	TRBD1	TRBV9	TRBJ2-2	CASSPGQGFSGELFF	TGTGCCAGCAGCCCGGGACAGGGGTTTTCCGGGGAGCTGTTTTTT
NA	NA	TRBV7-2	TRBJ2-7	CASSPGGAYEQYF	TGTGCCAGCAGCCCAGGGGGGGCCTACGAGCAGTACTTC
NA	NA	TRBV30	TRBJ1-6	CACDRRQDSSYNSPLHF	TGTGCCTGTGATAGGAGACAGGACAGCTCCTATAATTCACCCCTCCACTTT
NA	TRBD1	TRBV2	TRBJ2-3	CASSGVDRDPDTQYF	TGTGCCAGCAGTGGAGTAGACAGGGACCCAGATACGCAGTATTTT
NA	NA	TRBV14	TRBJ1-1	CASSLKQGRSEVNTEAFF	TGTGCCAGCAGCCTCAAGCAGGGGAGGAGTGAGGTTAACACTGAAGCTTTCTTT
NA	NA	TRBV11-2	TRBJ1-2	CAIGPGHLRGYTF	TGTGCCATAGGACCGGGACACCTACGTGGCTACACCTTC
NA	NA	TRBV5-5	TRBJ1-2	CASSLGPAQTFNYGYTF	TGTGCCAGCAGCTTGGGGCCGGCTCAAACTTTTAACTATGGCTACACCTTC
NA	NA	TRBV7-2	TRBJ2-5	CASSSTGIQSTQYF	TGTGCCAGCAGCTCGACTGGGATACAATCGACCCAGTACTTC
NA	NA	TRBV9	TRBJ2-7	CASSMGSASYEQYF	TGTGCCAGCAGCATGGGGAGCGCTTCCTACGAGCAGTACTTC
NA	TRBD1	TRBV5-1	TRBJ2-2	CASSIGTGQVGELFF	TGCGCCAGCAGTATTGGGACAGGGCAGGTCGGGGAGCTGTTTTTT
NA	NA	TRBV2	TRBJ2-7	CASMRGATRFYEQYF	TGTGCCAGCATGAGAGGCGCAACCCGCTTTTACGAGCAGTACTTC
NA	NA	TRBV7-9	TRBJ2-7	CASSPPTDYEQYF	TGTGCCAGCAGCCCCCCCACTGACTACGAGCAGTACTTC
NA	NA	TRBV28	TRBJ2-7	CASSTTTSSYEQYF	TGTGCCAGCAGTACTACCACCAGCTCCTACGAGCAGTACTTC
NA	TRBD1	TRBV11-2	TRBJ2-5	CASSGQGWWAQYF	TGTGCCAGCAGCGGACAGGGTTGGTGGGCCCAGTACTTC
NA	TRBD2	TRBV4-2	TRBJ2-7	CASSTSGYEQYF	TGTGCCAGCAGCACTAGCGGCTACGAGCAGTACTTC
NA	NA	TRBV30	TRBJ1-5	CAWSRRESNQPQHF	TGTGCCTGGAGTCGCAGGGAAAGCAATCAGCCCCAGCATTTT
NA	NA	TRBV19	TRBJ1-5	CAVGAGKGNQPQHF	TGTGCCGTGGGGGCAGGGAAGGGGAATCAGCCCCAGCATTTT
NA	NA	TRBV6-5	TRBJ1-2	CASSPSPKAYGYTF	TGTGCCAGCAGTCCCAGTCCAAAGGCCTATGGCTACACCTTC
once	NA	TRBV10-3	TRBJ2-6	CAIRGSGANVLTF	TGTGCCATAAGGGGTTCTGGGGCCAACGTCCTGACTTTC
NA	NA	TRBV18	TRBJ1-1	CASSPPRGGTEAFF	TGTGCCAGCTCACCGCCCCGGGGCGGCACTGAAGCTTTCTTT